This is a list of T cell receptor beta chains from one sample in a study of patients and donors after allogeneic stem cell transplantation. Using its own MiXCR run on the RT-PCR reads, TCRdb lists one record per CDR3 protein. The sample includes 200,000 to 250,000 distinct CDR3 sequences, over 30% of them seen just once. Input material: blood, either unsorted or a sorted T cell fraction (not recorded which). Every receptor here comes from a human donor who was either an allogeneic HSCT recipient or a stem cell or donor lymphocyte infusion donor (not recorded which). It is not recorded whose cells these are; they may come from a transplant donor. CDR3s include the opening cysteine and the closing phenylalanine or tryptophan. The D gene is left open where the match is weak. The listing skips clone size in some rows; elsewhere it reads once, few, many or a size class.

v_gene: TRBV27; abundance: NA; d_gene: NA; j_gene: TRBJ2-5; CDR3aa: CASSLGQAGTQYF; CDR3nt: TGTGCCAGCAGTTTGGGCCAGGCAGGAACCCAGTACTTC
v_gene: TRBV12-3/TRBV12-4; abundance: few; d_gene: NA; j_gene: TRBJ1-4; CDR3aa: CASSLAGSGEKLFF; CDR3nt: TGTGCCAGCAGTTTGGCAGGTTCCGGTGAAAAACTGTTTTTT
v_gene: TRBV20-1; abundance: NA; d_gene: NA; j_gene: TRBJ1-6; CDR3aa: CSASRDGTRTSPLHF; CDR3nt: TGCAGTGCTAGCCGAGACGGGACAAGGACTTCACCCCTCCACTTT
v_gene: TRBV28; abundance: NA; d_gene: NA; j_gene: TRBJ1-5; CDR3aa: CASGLTESNQPQHF; CDR3nt: TGTGCCAGCGGCTTGACAGAGAGCAATCAGCCCCAGCATTTT
v_gene: TRBV6-5; abundance: few; d_gene: NA; j_gene: TRBJ1-1; CDR3aa: CASSYNSGHSVFF; CDR3nt: TGTGCCAGCAGTTACAACTCGGGTCATTCAGTTTTCTTT
v_gene: TRBV6-2/TRBV6-3; abundance: few; d_gene: NA; j_gene: TRBJ2-4; CDR3aa: CASSYGQGIRNIQYF; CDR3nt: TGTGCCAGCAGTTACGGGCAGGGCATCAGAAACATTCAGTACTTC
v_gene: TRBV7-2; abundance: NA; d_gene: NA; j_gene: TRBJ1-6; CDR3aa: CASSLMRGGSPLHF; CDR3nt: TGTGCCAGCAGCTTAATGAGGGGGGGTTCACCCCTCCACTTT
v_gene: TRBV5-1; abundance: NA; d_gene: TRBD1; j_gene: TRBJ2-5; CDR3aa: CASSLDRGDQETQYF; CDR3nt: TGCGCCAGCAGCTTGGACAGGGGGGACCAAGAGACCCAGTACTTC
v_gene: TRBV7-9; abundance: NA; d_gene: TRBD1; j_gene: TRBJ2-2; CDR3aa: CASSIGQGRGSGELFF; CDR3nt: TGTGCCAGCAGCATTGGACAGGGGAGAGGAAGCGGGGAGCTGTTTTTT
v_gene: TRBV12-3/TRBV12-4; abundance: NA; d_gene: NA; j_gene: TRBJ2-2; CDR3aa: CASTLWAGELFF; CDR3nt: TGTGCCAGCACCCTATGGGCCGGGGAGCTGTTTTTT
v_gene: TRBV7-9; abundance: NA; d_gene: NA; j_gene: TRBJ2-2; CDR3aa: CASSLPPGPVGELFF; CDR3nt: TGTGCCAGCAGCTTACCCCCAGGGCCAGTCGGGGAGCTGTTTTTT